This passage covers 21 T cell receptor beta chains from one sample sequenced in a study of identical twins. A single record per CDR3 protein comes from TCRdb applying MiXCR to the 5' RACE reads. In the table there are approximately 220,000 distinct CDR3 sequences, about 7.5% of which are singletons. This sample was shared with a second study, whose subject was yellow fever vaccine responses in identical twins.

Sequencing was performed on memory (CD45RO+) T cells sorted from blood. These receptors were collected from a woman aged 18-29 years in good health.

This clonotype was observed at least ten times. This rearrangement joins TRBV7-2 to TRBJ1-1; no definite D call. Germline V lookup: CDR1 SGHTA, CDR2 FQGNSA. The germline V and J ends were trimmed by 5 bases and 5 bases, with 9 bases remaining between them. The CDR3 runs to 12 residues. The chain's CDR3 is CASSPRRTEAFF. The CDR3 DNA follows: TGTGCCAGCAGCCCCCGCCGGACTGAAGCTTTCTTT.

The sample holds a few counts of this clonotype. The chain couples TRBV5-5 to TRBJ2-3, with 7 bases identical to TRBD1. The CDR3 consists of 15 residues. The junction had 9 bases not matched to a gene; V was cut back by 5 bases and J by 3 bases. Germline CDR1 and CDR2: SGHKS and YYEKEE (reference sequence). The CDR3 reads CASSRQGRGTDTQYF. The CDR3 DNA follows: TGTGCCAGCAGTCGACAGGGCCGAGGAACAGATACGCAGTATTTT.

This clonotype was observed many times. This rearrangement joins TRBV7-2 to TRBJ2-3; D not certain. CDR1 and CDR2 from the germline V gene are SGHTA and FQGNSA. V lost 2 bases and J lost 10, with 13 bases in between. The CDR3 totals 13 residues. CDR3 in amino acids: CASSLFSRSAQYF. CDR3 nucleotide sequence: TGTGCCAGCAGCTTATTTAGTCGTTCCGCGCAGTATTTT.

This clonotype turned up a few times. This chain links TRBV11-3 with TRBJ2-1; the match to TRBD2 covers 7 bases. This CDR3 comprises 14 residues. Looked up from germline, CDR1 is SGHNT and CDR2 is YENEEA. V was pared by 0 bases and J by 10 bases, with 6 bases of the junction left unmatched. This CDR3 is CASSLEGGRVEQFF. Here the CDR3 DNA reads TGTGCCAGCAGCTTAGAAGGCGGGAGAGTAGAGCAGTTCTTC.

In this sample, this clonotype turned up many times. This chain joins TRBV5-1 and TRBJ2-3; 12 bases fit TRBD2. Germline V gene sequence: CDR1 SGHRS, CDR2 YFSETQ. V shed 0 bases and J 4 bases; nucleotides not matched to a gene: 0. The CDR3 spans 15 residues. The CDR3 protein is CASSLASGGADTQYF. The CDR3 nucleotides are TGCGCCAGCAGCTTGGCTAGCGGGGGGGCAGATACGCAGTATTTT.

The chain employs TRBV10-2 and TRBJ1-1; maybe TRBD1 (5 bases). Trimming removed 3 bases from V and 3 bases from J, with 11 bases in between. Germline CDR1 WSHSY, CDR2 SAAADI. The CDR3 runs 14 residues. CDR3 region: CASSESGLDTEAFF. CDR3 nucleotide sequence: TGCGCCAGCAGTGAATCGGGACTTGACACTGAAGCTTTCTTT.

This clonotype was recorded at least ten times. The chain links TRBV5-1 to TRBJ2-1; 11 nucleotides align to TRBD2. The germline V gene has CDR1 SGHRS and CDR2 YFSETQ. There are 15 residues in the CDR3. V lost 4 bases and J lost 4; bases outside the gene matches: 4. CDR3 loop: CASSPIAGGYNEQFF. CDR3 coding DNA: TGCGCCAGCAGCCCAATAGCGGGGGGGTACAATGAGCAGTTCTTC.

The sample holds a few counts of this clonotype. This chain links TRBV5-1 with TRBJ2-3, with a weak D call TRBD1 (5 bases). The V gene lost 0 bases and the J gene lost 3 bases, with 17 bases spanning the gap. Per the germline V gene, CDR1 is SGHRS and CDR2 is YFSETQ. This CDR3 is built from 17 residues. The CDR3 reads CASSLEGRSRGTDTQYF. DNA for the CDR3: TGCGCCAGCAGCTTGGAAGGCCGCTCAAGGGGAACAGATACGCAGTATTTT.

This clonotype was recorded a few times. This chain joins TRBV6-5 and TRBJ2-2, with D tentatively TRBD2 (7 bases). From germline, CDR1 is MNHEY and CDR2 SVGAGI. The CDR3 is 15 amino acids. The V and J ends lost 4 bases and 2 bases respectively, with 11 bases between them. CDR3 nucleotide sequence: TGTGCCAGCAGTTGGGGGGGCCTCAACACCGGGGAGCTGTTTTTT. Protein product: CASSWGGLNTGELFF.

The chain combines TRBV24-1 with TRBJ1-2; D is unresolved. Trimming removed 3 bases from V and 4 bases from J, with 17 bases in between. CDR1 KGHDR and CDR2 SFDVKD come from the germline V gene. This CDR3 has 16 amino acids. CDR3: CATSDPTPGGGYGYTF. The CDR3 bases are TGTGCCACCAGTGATCCAACCCCGGGAGGTGGCTATGGCTACACCTTC.

The chain joins TRBV28 to TRBJ1-2; 8 bases match TRBD1. V lost 6 bases and J lost 4; bases outside the gene matches: 4. This CDR3 contains 13 residues. The germline gives CDR1 MDHEN, CDR2 SYDVKM. The CDR3 is CASSITGGYGYTF. CDR3 DNA: TGTGCCAGCAGCATTACAGGGGGCTATGGCTACACCTTC.

The chain joins TRBV20-1 to TRBJ2-5, with TRBD2 matching 11 bases. J lost 4 bases, V lost 4 bases, and 8 bases had no gene match. Germline V gives CDR1 DFQATT, CDR2 SNEGSKA (reference sequence). The CDR3 spans 15 residues. The CDR3 sequence is CSAKAVAGGIETQYF. Here the CDR3 DNA reads TGCAGTGCTAAAGCGGTAGCGGGAGGGATAGAGACCCAGTACTTC.

Only a few counts were recorded for this clonotype. J is TRBJ2-3 and V is TRBV18; TRBD2 might be the D (5 bases). The length of the CDR3 is 14 residues. Looked up from germline, CDR1 is KGHSH and CDR2 is LQKENI. V lost 3 bases to trimming and J lost 5 bases, with 12 bases between them. The CDR3 spells CASSPPGLLDTQYF. The CDR3 DNA is TGTGCCAGCTCACCCCCCGGACTGCTAGATACGCAGTATTTT.

CDR3: CASSQGNLREKLFF. CDR3 in DNA: TGTGCCAGCAGCCAAGGGAACTTGAGGGAAAAACTGTTTTTT. The chain employs TRBV5-5 and TRBJ1-4; D call uncertain. Trimming took off 4 bases at V and 8 bases at J, with 15 bases between the two ends. Per the germline V gene, CDR1 is SGHKS and CDR2 is YYEKEE (reference sequence). This CDR3 has 14 residues.

The chain links TRBV20-1 to TRBJ2-1, with 7 positions matching TRBD2. The V segment lost 0 bases and the J segment 6 bases; nucleotides outside the gene matches: 5. Germline lookup yields CDR1 DFQATT and CDR2 SNEGSKA (reference sequence). This CDR3 comprises 14 residues. CDR3 bases: TGCAGTGCTAGAGATGCGGGAGTAGTCAATGAGCAGTTCTTC. Encoded protein: CSARDAGVVNEQFF.

The chain carries TRBV3-1 and TRBJ1-3; tentative D call: TRBD1 (6 bases). V was clipped by 4 bases and J by 0 bases, with 10 bases between them. Germline CDR1 and CDR2: LGHDT and YNNKEL (reference sequence). This CDR3 region has 15 residues. Here the CDR3 reads CASSPQGFSGNTIYF. The DNA of the CDR3 is TGTGCCAGCAGCCCACAGGGCTTCTCTGGAAACACCATATATTTT.

This clonotype was recorded a few times. This chain links TRBV14 with TRBJ2-7, with D hard to call. The CDR3 loop spans 12 amino acids. Germline V CDR1 and CDR2: SGHDN, FVKESK. Deletions cut 1 base from V and 4 bases from J, with 5 bases between. The CDR3 sequence is CASSQVPYEQYF. The CDR3 DNA is TGTGCCAGCAGCCAAGTCCCTTACGAGCAGTACTTC.

The sample holds many counts of this clonotype. This chain connects TRBV7-8 to TRBJ2-1, with D possibly being TRBD1 or TRBD2 (5 bases each). The CDR3 extends over 16 amino acids. Germline values: CDR1 SGHVS, CDR2 FQNEAQ. The V and J ends lost 2 bases and 4 bases respectively, with 15 bases between them. CDR3 DNA: TGTGCCAGCAGCTTATTGGGGTGGGGCGGGTACAATGAGCAGTTCTTC. This codes for CASSLLGWGGYNEQFF.

Written as DNA, the CDR3 is TGTGCCATCAGTGAAGGGGATAACTACAATGAGCAGTTCTTC. It yields the protein CAISEGDNYNEQFF. This chain links TRBV10-3 with TRBJ2-1, with D possibly matching TRBD1 (5 bases). Germline CDR1 ENHRY, CDR2 SYGVKD. This CDR3 region has 14 residues. The ends were cut back, 3 bases at V and 3 bases at J, with 9 bases in the middle.

This clonotype was detected a few times. The CDR3 loop is CSVRTSGGAQTQYF. The CDR3 nucleotides are TGCAGCGTTCGGACTAGCGGGGGGGCACAGACCCAGTACTTC. This chain links TRBV29-1 with TRBJ2-5; TRBD2 matches 15 bases. V lost 5 bases to trimming and J lost 6 bases; unmatched junction nucleotides: 4. CDR1 and CDR2 (germline): SQVTM, ANQGSEA. This CDR3 region has 14 residues.

The V and J genes are TRBV7-2 and TRBJ2-5, with D maybe TRBD2 (7 bases). CDR1 and CDR2 from the germline V gene are SGHTA and FQGNSA. This CDR3 has 15 amino acids. V was trimmed by 6 bases and J by 6 bases, leaving 20 bases between them. Written as DNA, the CDR3 is TGTGCCAGCAGAGGGGGGGGGGCAGGGGAGAAGACCCAGTACTTC. It yields the protein CASRGGGAGEKTQYF.